The clone carrying this T cell receptor (beta chain) has only a few counts. The sample comes from a study of patients and donors after allogeneic stem cell transplantation. The CDR3 has 15 amino acids. Trimming cost V 3 bases and J 0 bases; bases outside gene matches: 4. The V gene's germline CDR1 is DFQATT and CDR2 SNEGSKA (reference sequence). TCRdb re-called the RT-PCR reads with MiXCR, one entry per CDR3 protein. The sample yields roughly 960,000 distinct CDR3 sequences, around 17% seen once. Sequenced: blood, either unsorted or a sorted T cell fraction (not recorded which). The clonotype comes from a human donor who was either an allogeneic HSCT recipient or a stem cell or donor lymphocyte infusion donor (not recorded which). It is not recorded whose cells these are; they may come from a transplant donor. V gene TRBV20-1 combines with J gene TRBJ2-2; 7 nucleotides line up with TRBD2. The CDR3 spells CSASEGTTNTGELFF. The CDR3 coding sequence is TGCAGTGCTAGCGAAGGGACTACGAACACCGGGGAGCTGTTTTTT.